The rows below give T cell receptor beta chains drawn from one sample of a study of T cell responses to AZD1222 COVID-19 vaccine. TCRdb's copy holds only in-frame clones and misses some; the assay was immunoSEQ multiplex PCR. This sample has some 160,000 clones, with 80% to 95% found just once. Sequenced here: peripheral blood, sampled on day 0 of AZD1222 vaccination. Receptors were obtained from an adult in good health. Each CDR3 is given with its conserved first and last residue. The order of the fields is D gene, V gene, J gene, clone size, CDR3 DNA, CDR3 protein. A D gene is named only where the DNA matches it firmly. Clone size appears in some rows only: once, few, many, or a class for an expanded clone.

TRBD1,TRBV6-5,TRBJ2-2,.,TGTGCCAGCAGTTATGTGGGACAGGTGAACACCGGGGAGCTGTTTTTT,CASSYVGQVNTGELFF
TRBD2,TRBV2,TRBJ2-5,.,TGTGCCAGCAACGCGGGAGGGGGAAGAGAGACCCAGTACTTC,CASNAGGGRETQYF
.,TRBV10-3,TRBJ2-5,.,TGTGCCATCAGTGAGAGGCTGGGACACCAAGAGACCCAGTACTTC,CAISERLGHQETQYF
.,TRBV7-2,TRBJ1-3,.,TGTGCCAGCAGCTTCGCCCGCGGGGGGCTCGGAGGAAACACCATATATTTT,CASSFARGGLGGNTIYF
TRBD1,TRBV4-2,TRBJ2-2,.,TGTGCCAGCAGCCAAGCTGTCCGTGGGACAGGGAACACCGGGGAGCTGTTTTTT,CASSQAVRGTGNTGELFF
TRBD1,TRBV3-1/TRBV3-2,TRBJ1-1,.,TGTGCCAGCCACAGAGGGTTGGGACAGGGATTTACTGAAGCTTTCTTT,CASHRGLGQGFTEAFF
.,TRBV6-2/TRBV6-3,TRBJ1-5,.,TGTGCCAGCAGTCCACCGGGACCCTATAGCAATCAGCCCCAGCATTTT,CASSPPGPYSNQPQHF
.,TRBV19,TRBJ1-2,once,TGTGCCAGTAGTATCGGCCCGGTGGGCTACACCTTC,CASSIGPVGYTF
.,TRBV29-1,TRBJ1-4,.,TGCAGCGCCCGGAGCGGAGCCACAACTAATGAAAAACTGTTTTTT,CSARSGATTNEKLFF
.,TRBV6-1,TRBJ2-7,.,TGTGCCAGCAGTGAACTTCGGGGGGCTACCTACGAGCAGTACTTC,CASSELRGATYEQYF
.,TRBV6-5,TRBJ2-7,once,TGTGCCAGCACCCGAACTCGGGACTTGAGAGCCGAGCAGTACTTC,CASTRTRDLRAEQYF
.,TRBV19,TRBJ1-3,once,TGTGCCAGTAGTCGACAGGTGTCGAGTTCTGGAAACACCATATATTTT,CASSRQVSSSGNTIYF
TRBD2,TRBV18,TRBJ2-1,once,TGTGCCAGCTCACCCTCGACTAGCGGGAGGGCCCGTGAGCAGTTCTTC,CASSPSTSGRAREQFF
.,TRBV5-1,TRBJ2-2,.,TGCGCCAGCAGCCACCCAACAGGGTACCCCGGGGAGCTGTTTTTT,CASSHPTGYPGELFF
TRBD1,TRBV27,TRBJ2-2,.,TGTGCCAGCAGACGGACAGGGGGCACCGGGGAGCTGTTTTTT,CASRRTGGTGELFF
.,TRBV30,TRBJ1-6,.,TGTGCCTGGAGTGGATGGCAGGGGAATTCACCCCTCCACTTT,CAWSGWQGNSPLHF
.,TRBV10-1,TRBJ1-2,.,TGCGCCAGCAGTGCGAGCATTATCTATGGCTACACCTTC,CASSASIIYGYTF
TRBD1,TRBV2,TRBJ1-6,.,TGTGCCAGCAGTGGACAGGGAAATTCACCCCTCCACTTT,CASSGQGNSPLHF
.,TRBV2,TRBJ2-7,.,TGTGCCAGCAGTGAAGCTCTCTACGAGCAGTACTTC,CASSEALYEQYF
TRBD1,TRBV15,TRBJ1-2,.,TGTGCCACCAGCAGGGACAGGGGCTATGGCTACACCTTC,CATSRDRGYGYTF
TRBD1,TRBV5-1,TRBJ1-3,.,TGCGCCAGCAGCTTGTGGACAGGGGGATCTGGAAACACCATATATTTT,CASSLWTGGSGNTIYF
TRBD2,TRBV18,TRBJ2-5,.,TGTGCCAGCTCGCCGGGACTAGCGGGGCAAGAGACCCAGTACTTC,CASSPGLAGQETQYF
.,TRBV29-1,TRBJ1-1,.,TGCGGAGGACTCACTAACACTGAAGCTTTCTTT,CGGLTNTEAFF
.,TRBV6-5,TRBJ2-6,.,TGTGCCAGCAGATTAGGGGGGAGTGGGGCCAACGTCCTGACTTTC,CASRLGGSGANVLTF
.,TRBV7-3,TRBJ2-3,.,TGTGCCAGCAGCTTAGGTACAGATACGCAGTATTTT,CASSLGTDTQYF
TRBD2,TRBV6-2/TRBV6-3,TRBJ2-3,.,TGTGCCAGCAGTTATCCCGCCGGGACTAGCGGGACAGATACGCAGTATTTT,CASSYPAGTSGTDTQYF
TRBD1,TRBV7-9,TRBJ2-7,.,TGTGCCAGCAGCTCCGCCGGACAGGGGATCTACGAGCAGTACTTC,CASSSAGQGIYEQYF
TRBD1,TRBV7-8,TRBJ1-3,.,TGTGCCAGCAGCTTGCAGACAGGGAGCTCTGGAAACACCATATATTTT,CASSLQTGSSGNTIYF
TRBD1,TRBV11-3,TRBJ2-5,.,TGTGCCAGCAGCTTAGATTCGGGACAGGGGCGGACCCAGTACTTC,CASSLDSGQGRTQYF
.,TRBV12-5,TRBJ2-3,.,TGTGCTAGTGCCCTAGGATATACGCAGTATTTT,CASALGYTQYF
.,TRBV5-5,TRBJ1-3,.,TGTGCCAGCAGCTTGACCTTCTGGGCCTCTGGAAACACCATATATTTT,CASSLTFWASGNTIYF
TRBD1,TRBV6-6,TRBJ1-3,once,TGTGCCAGCAGTCTTTCCGGGACAGGGAAGGCTGGAAACACCATATATTTT,CASSLSGTGKAGNTIYF
TRBD1,TRBV7-9,TRBJ1-5,.,TGTGCCAGCAGTAAAACGGGACAGATCAATCAGCCCCAGCATTTT,CASSKTGQINQPQHF
TRBD2,TRBV24-1,TRBJ2-1,.,TGTGCCACCAGTGAACCGGGACTAGGCCTCAATGAGCAGTTCTTC,CATSEPGLGLNEQFF
.,TRBV12-3/TRBV12-4,TRBJ2-5,.,TGTGCCAGCAGTTCGCACTCGCAAGAGACCCAGTACTTC,CASSSHSQETQYF
.,TRBV5-1,TRBJ2-1,.,TGCGCCAGCAGCTTGGCCGAGGTAGCGGACAATGAGCAGTTCTTC,CASSLAEVADNEQFF
.,TRBV7-9,TRBJ2-7,once,TGTGCCAGCAGCTTAGCGGGAGCAAGGTACGAGCAGTACTTC,CASSLAGARYEQYF
.,TRBV5-5,TRBJ1-4,.,TGTGCCAGCAGCTTGGCACCCACGGGACCTAATGAAAAACTGTTTTTT,CASSLAPTGPNEKLFF
TRBD1,TRBV3-1/TRBV3-2,TRBJ1-5,.,TGTGCCAGCAGCCCTGGACAGGGACATCAGCCCCAGCATTTT,CASSPGQGHQPQHF
.,TRBV7-9,TRBJ2-2,.,TGTGCCAGCAGCTTAGAGAGTGGGGAGCTGTTTTTT,CASSLESGELFF
.,TRBV18,TRBJ1-1,.,TGTGCCAGCTCACCTCTCCGGGCCCCTCAGAACACTGAAGCTTTCTTT,CASSPLRAPQNTEAFF
.,TRBV11-2,TRBJ1-1,.,TGTGCCAGCAGCTTAGATCCCACAAGCGCTGAAGCTTTCTTT,CASSLDPTSAEAFF
TRBD1,TRBV19,TRBJ1-5,.,TGTGCCAGCAAAAACCCGACAGGGACTAATCAGCCCCAGCATTTT,CASKNPTGTNQPQHF
.,TRBV4-3,TRBJ2-1,.,TGCGCCAGCAGCCGAGTCCTCCGGGACAAAACCCTTTTTTTTGGGAATGAGCAGTTCTTC,CASSRVLRDKTLFFGNEQFF
.,TRBV5-8,TRBJ2-7,.,TGTGCCAGCAGGGGACTTCTCTCCTACGAGCAGTACTTC,CASRGLLSYEQYF
.,TRBV6-6,TRBJ1-1,.,TGTGCCAGCAGCCGGGACGCCCAAGGGGCTGAAGCTTTCTTT,CASSRDAQGAEAFF
TRBD2,TRBV30,TRBJ2-4,.,TGTGCCTGGAGTCGAAAAATGGGCGGGGGTTCCAGTAACATTCAGTACTTC,CAWSRKMGGGSSNIQYF
.,TRBV11-3,TRBJ2-1,few,TGTGCCAGCAGCTTAGGTGCTGGGGGGAACAATGAGCAGTTCTTC,CASSLGAGGNNEQFF
.,TRBV7-6,TRBJ2-3,.,TGTGCCAGCAGCTTAAGTAGCACAGATACGCAGTATTTT,CASSLSSTDTQYF
TRBD1,TRBV30,TRBJ1-2,.,TGTGCCTGGAGTAAAGAGCTGGACAGGGGAAAAAGAGGCTACACCTTC,CAWSKELDRGKRGYTF
TRBD1,TRBV18,TRBJ2-5,.,TGTGCCAGCTCACCTCTAGGGGCAGGGGGCCAAGAGACCCAGTACTTC,CASSPLGAGGQETQYF
.,TRBV30,TRBJ1-2,few,TGTGCCTGGAGTCCCGACAGAAACTATGGCTACACCTTC,CAWSPDRNYGYTF
.,TRBV7-8,TRBJ2-7,few,TGTGCCAGCAGCTCGCCTCGACGTTACCAGTCCTACGAGCAGTACTTC,CASSSPRRYQSYEQYF
.,TRBV6-5,TRBJ1-3,.,TGTGCCAGCAGCTTCACAGGCTCTGGAAACACCATATATTTT,CASSFTGSGNTIYF
.,TRBV29-1,TRBJ1-1,.,TGCAGCGTTTGTAATCAGGGTGTCGCTGAAGCTTTCTTT,CSVCNQGVAEAFF